The T cell receptor beta chain under discussion was sequenced for a study of CD8+ T cells in alopecia areata. Study-wide background: Tofacitinib continued for 6 to 18 months and was then withheld for 6 months.

Treatment described: oral pan-JAK inhibitor, 5-10 mg twice daily. Germline trimming cut 6 bases from V and 3 bases from J; bases unmatched to any gene: 8. Per the germline V gene, CDR1 is SNHLY and CDR2 is FYNNEI. The CDR3 loop spans 15 amino acids. After isolation, RNA underwent reverse transcription to generate cDNA as the sequencing template. Sequenced by immunoSEQ multiplex PCR; TCRdb stores in-frame clones only, minus some. Among some 130,000 clones listed, 54% were seen once. A word on this clone: Its antigen is unknown.

Study-wide findings and caveats: A large proportion of expanded lesional clones were detected persisting in scalp and blood during tofacitinib. The presence of one nonresponder keeps the tie between baseline CD8+ expansion and response uncertain.

The J gene is TRBJ1-5, the V gene TRBV2, with 7 bases lining up with TRBD1. The sample here was CD8+ T cells sorted from blood, taken at week 4, from a patient treated with tofacitinib. This receptor was taken from a human donor with alopecia areata. The CDR3 loop reads CASSYSTGSNQPQHF. CDR3 bases: TGTGCCAGCAGCTACTCGACAGGGTCCAATCAGCCCCAGCATTTT.